Following are 19 T cell receptor beta chains from one sample sequenced in a study of T-cell reconstitution after alpha-beta-depleted transplantation in children. Construction of the TCRbeta library involved unique molecular identifiers. TCRdb recomputed calls from the PCR reads with MiXCR, one row per CDR3 protein. The sample yields nearly 250,000 distinct CDR3 sequences, roughly 8.2% seen once. Here the sequenced sample was PBMCs, mostly from graft donor cells, taken 180 days after TCRalphabeta/CD19-depleted stem cell transplant. The source is a male patient under 18 who had a stem cell transplant for acute lymphoblastic leukemia, so the T cells may come from the graft donor.

This clonotype was seen a few times. The rearrangement links TRBV18 to TRBJ2-2; TRBD2 matches at 14 bases. With V trimmed by 7 bases and J by 4 bases, 14 bases remained unmatched. Germline V lookup: CDR1 KGHSH, CDR2 LQKENI. CDR3 length: 19 residues. Here the CDR3 reads CASCNRGLAGAVITGELFF. CDR3 in DNA: TGTGCCAGCTGTAACAGGGGACTAGCGGGAGCCGTAATCACCGGGGAGCTGTTTTTT.

This clonotype came up many times. This chain links TRBV20-1 with TRBJ1-2; a weak D match, TRBD1 (5 bases). Germline assignment: CDR1 DFQATT and CDR2 SNEGSKA (reference sequence). The CDR3 extends over 12 amino acids. The V end lost 6 bases, the J end lost 2 bases, and 10 bases lay between the germline ends. The CDR3: CSAGTRNYGYTF. CDR3 nucleotides: TGCAGTGCCGGGACGAGGAACTATGGCTACACCTTC.

This clonotype occurred many times. The chain employs TRBV14 and TRBJ2-7, with TRBD1 as a possible D gene (6 bases). Between the trimmed V and J ends, which lost 0 bases and 2 bases, there was a span of 20 bases. The germline gives CDR1 SGHDN, CDR2 FVKESK. CDR3 length equals 18 residues. The CDR3 nucleotides read TGTGCCAGCAGCCAAGATCACCCCGCAGGGGCCTCCCCCTACGAGCAGTACTTC. Its translation: CASSQDHPAGASPYEQYF.

A word on this clonotype: With a much larger clone just one base away, this may be a read error. The CDR3 nucleotides read TGTGCCAGCAGTAGAAGCGATGGCTACACCTTC. Translated, it gives CASSRSDGYTF. J is TRBJ1-2 and V is TRBV28; D is unclear. The CDR3 has 11 amino acids. The germline gives CDR1 MDHEN, CDR2 SYDVKM. Trimming pared 5 bases from V and 6 bases from J, leaving 7 bases between.

The table lists this clonotype with many counts. This rearrangement joins TRBV7-2 to TRBJ1-2; TRBD1 is a possible D gene (6 bases). Germline loops: CDR1 SGHTA, CDR2 FQGNSA. The V end was cut by 3 bases, the J end by 6 bases, with 14 bases between. The CDR3 runs 14 residues. The CDR3, as DNA: TGTGCCAGCAGCTTCCTCAGGGGAGAGAATGGCTACACCTTC. Its protein is CASSFLRGENGYTF.

This clonotype was recorded many times. The chain is built from TRBV21-1 and TRBJ2-2; TRBD2 is taken as the D call from the table, unchecked against the DNA. TRBV21-1 is a pseudogene locus. The CDR3 length is 17 residues. CDR3 bases: TGTGCCAGCAGCCCAAGTACCGGGACTACGAACACCGGGGAGCTGTTTTTT. It encodes CASSPSTGTTNTGELFF.

This clonotype was seen many times. This chain's CDR3 is CASSPGQGATLTYEQFF. In DNA form, the CDR3 reads TGTGCCAGCAGCCCAGGGCAGGGGGCGACCCTTACGTATGAGCAGTTCTTC. The gene calls are TRBV11-1 and TRBJ2-1; 8 bases agree with TRBD1. The length of the CDR3 is 17 residues. V was pared by 5 bases and J by 8 bases, with 17 bases of the junction left unmatched. Germline V gene lookup returns CDR1 SGHAT and CDR2 FQDESV (reference sequence).

This clonotype came up many times. The V gene is TRBV5-1, the J gene TRBJ2-2, with TRBD2 identical over 10 bases. Germline CDR1 SGHRS, CDR2 YFSETQ. This CDR3 contains 17 residues. Unmatched junction bases numbered 6, after V lost 0 bases and J lost 4 bases. The CDR3 DNA reads TGCGCCAGCAGCTTGGCCAGGGGACTAGCGTCCACCGGGGAGCTGTTTTTT. Its translation is CASSLARGLASTGELFF.

This clonotype was seen ten or more times. The chain couples TRBV2 to TRBJ1-5; unclear D gene. CDR3 length equals 13 residues. Germline CDR1 SNHLY, CDR2 FYNNEI. V shed 3 bases and J shed 6 bases, with 9 bases lying between them. CDR3 sequence (DNA): TGTGCCAGCAGTGACTGGGGTGGTCAGCCCCAGCATTTT. It is translated as CASSDWGGQPQHF.

This clonotype showed up many times. This sequence joins TRBV12-3 or TRBV12-4 and TRBJ1-1, with a possible D match to TRBD1 (6 bases). Trimming removed 4 bases at V and 4 bases at J, with 10 bases between. This CDR3 has 13 amino acids. The CDR3 loop reads CASSSGVGTEAFF. CDR3 nucleotides: TGTGCCAGCAGTTCAGGGGTGGGCACTGAAGCTTTCTTT.

This clonotype was seen repeatedly, ten times or more. This chain links TRBV28 with TRBJ1-4, with 7 bases aligning to TRBD1. J gave up 0 bases and V 5 bases, and 6 bases lay outside the gene matches. This CDR3 is built from 16 residues. Germline V gene lookup returns CDR1 MDHEN and CDR2 SYDVKM. For the CDR3, the DNA is TGTGCCAGCAGTCGGGACAGCTTAGCAACTAATGAAAAACTGTTTTTT. Amino acid sequence: CASSRDSLATNEKLFF.

Remarks on this clonotype: A much larger clone differs from this one at a single base, so this may be a read error. The chain joins TRBV7-9 to TRBJ2-1, with D possibly being TRBD1 (5 bases). Germline assignment: CDR1 SEHNR and CDR2 FQNEAQ (reference sequence). This CDR3 is built from 15 residues. Trimming cost V 11 bases and J 7 bases, with 24 bases left between them. The CDR3 spells CAASTSTQGVNEQFF. Here the CDR3 DNA reads TGTGCCGCTTCCACGAGCACCCAAGGGGTAAATGAGCAGTTCTTC.

This clonotype showed up just a few times. J is TRBJ2-1 and V is TRBV28, with 12 bases that match TRBD2. Germline V CDR1 and CDR2: MDHEN, SYDVKM. The CDR3 is 16 amino acids. With V trimmed by 4 bases and J by 6 bases, 7 bases remained unmatched. In DNA form, the CDR3 reads TGTGCCAGCAGTTCGTTGACTAGCGGGAGAGGCAATGAGCAGTTCTTC. Its protein is CASSSLTSGRGNEQFF.

This clonotype was recorded a few times. The chain uses TRBV5-6 and TRBJ1-2, with TRBD1 identical over 7 bases. Looked up from germline, CDR1 is SGHDT and CDR2 is YYEEEE. The CDR3 runs 14 residues. The trim removed 3 bases at V and 4 bases at J, leaving 6 bases unmatched. DNA of the CDR3: TGTGCCAGCAGCTGGAAAAACAGGGGCTATGGCTACACCTTC. The encoded protein is CASSWKNRGYGYTF.

This clonotype came up many times. The chain recombines TRBV24-1 with TRBJ2-3; D might be TRBD2 (5 bases). This CDR3 has 16 amino acids. V was pared by 1 base and J by 0 bases, with 10 bases between. CDR1 is KGHDR and CDR2 is SFDVKD in the germline V gene. DNA for the CDR3: TGTGCCACCAGTGATTTCGAGGGCCCCAGCACAGATACGCAGTATTTT. Translating gives CATSDFEGPSTDTQYF.

This clonotype occurred many times. The chain couples TRBV3-1 to TRBJ2-3; 14 bases line up with TRBD2. V lost 1 base to trimming and J lost 6 bases; unmatched junction nucleotides: 9. Germline V gene sequence: CDR1 LGHDT, CDR2 YNNKEL (reference sequence). This CDR3 region has 18 residues. The CDR3 loop reads CASSQVTGTSGGGDTQYF. CDR3 in DNA: TGTGCCAGCAGCCAAGTAACCGGGACTAGCGGGGGAGGGGATACGCAGTATTTT.

This clonotype has a count of ten or more. The gene calls are TRBV20-1 and TRBJ1-1; D call uncertain. The CDR3 has 10 amino acids. CDR1 and CDR2 (germline): DFQATT, SNEGSKA (reference sequence). V gave up 6 bases and J gave up 6 bases, with 8 bases separating them. CDR3 protein: CSARRSEAFF. In DNA form, the CDR3 reads TGCAGTGCCCGAAGGTCTGAAGCTTTCTTT.

This clonotype was seen ten or more times. The V call is TRBV10-3, the J call TRBJ2-1; tentatively, D is TRBD2 (5 bases). Germline CDR1 is ENHRY and CDR2 is SYGVKD. The CDR3 sequence is 11 residues long. V was clipped by 6 bases and J by 8 bases, with 8 bases between them. The CDR3 loop reads CAIRSDYEQFF. CDR3 bases: TGTGCCATCAGATCGGACTATGAGCAGTTCTTC.

This clonotype has at least ten counts. The chain has TRBV7-9 and TRBJ1-4; TRBD1 agrees at 7 bases. CDR1 and CDR2 from the germline V gene are SEHNR and FQNEAQ (reference sequence). V was clipped by 5 bases and J by 7 bases; unmatched bases: 13. CDR3 size: 16 residues. CDR3 loop: CASSPRDRASLEKLFF. For the CDR3, the DNA is TGTGCCAGCAGCCCAAGGGACAGAGCTTCTCTTGAAAAACTGTTTTTT.